Below are 14 T cell receptor beta chains sequenced from a single sample in a study of shared T cell receptors in the human thymus. TCRdb's copy holds only in-frame clones and misses some; the assay was immunoSEQ multiplex PCR. The top ten hold around 0.0099% of the sample, which has some 720,000 clones, around 87% seen once. The same specimen was also included in a second study, on human thymus T cells.

The sequencing input was thymocytes. These receptors came from a boy under two years old with a congenital heart defect.

The V gene is TRBV4-1, the J gene TRBJ1-5; possibly TRBD1 for D (5 bases). V lost 0 bases to trimming and J lost 2 bases, with 14 bases between them. Germline CDR1 MGHRA, CDR2 YSYEKL. The CDR3 is 17 amino acids. This CDR3 reads CASSQDLSPRGNQPQHF. The CDR3 DNA follows: TGCGCCAGCAGCCAAGATCTAAGTCCCAGGGGCAATCAGCCCCAGCATTTT.

The gene calls are TRBV7-6 and TRBJ2-1; D is unclear. Germline V gene data show CDR1 as SGHVS and CDR2 as FNYEAQ. The CDR3 runs to 14 residues. Trimming left V 5 bases short and J 7 bases short, with 15 bases between. CDR3 nucleotide sequence: TGTGCCAGCAGCCCCCTTCCACTTAGAAATGAGCAGTTCTTC. This sequence encodes CASSPLPLRNEQFF.

The chain couples TRBV28 to TRBJ1-5; 9 bases map to TRBD1. The trim removed 5 bases at V and 0 bases at J, leaving 14 bases unmatched. The CDR3 covers 19 residues. Germline CDR1 reads MDHEN; CDR2 reads SYDVKM. Here the CDR3 DNA reads TGTGCCAGCAGTCAAATCCGGGACAGGGTGTTTCGTAGCAATCAGCCCCAGCATTTT. It translates to CASSQIRDRVFRSNQPQHF.

The chain employs TRBV4-1 and TRBJ2-7; D is possibly TRBD2 (6 bases). CDR1 is MGHRA and CDR2 is YSYEKL in the germline V gene. V shed 0 bases and J shed 2 bases, with 11 bases lying between them. This CDR3 comprises 15 residues. CDR3 DNA sequence: TGCGCCAGCAGCCAAGAAGGCGGGGCCACCTACGAGCAGTACTTC. Encoded protein: CASSQEGGATYEQYF.

The chain couples TRBV20-1 to TRBJ1-2; D is uncertain. V was cut by 6 bases and J by 8 bases, with 10 bases left in between. This CDR3 spans 10 amino acids. Germline lookup yields CDR1 DFQATT and CDR2 SNEGSKA (reference sequence). DNA of the CDR3: TGCAGTGCCGCCGCGGGGGGCTACACCTTC. The encoded protein is CSAAAGGYTF.

The CDR3 here is CASREKADRGDGEQFF. CDR3 nucleotide sequence: TGTGCCAGCCGAGAAAAGGCGGACAGGGGGGACGGGGAGCAGTTCTTC. The chain links TRBV7-8 to TRBJ2-1; TRBD1 agrees at 10 bases. This CDR3 has 16 amino acids. Germline trimming cut 8 bases from V and 10 bases from J; bases unmatched to any gene: 17. Germline CDR1 SGHVS, CDR2 FQNEAQ. Variable domain in full (rest from reference TRBV7-8 and TRBJ2-1): GAGVSQSPRYKVAKRGQDVALRCDPISGHVSLFWYQQALGQGPEFLTYFQNEAQLDKSGLPSDRFFAERPEGSVSTLKIQRTQQEDSAVYLCASREKADRGDGEQFFGPGTRLTVL.

The count of this clone is one. This chain links TRBV14 with TRBJ2-5, with 7 nucleotides matching TRBD2. The germline gives CDR1 SGHDN, CDR2 FVKESK. The CDR3 consists of 15 residues. Unmatched junction bases numbered 7, after V lost 1 base and J lost 5 bases. The CDR3 DNA reads as TGTGCCAGCAGCCAAGGCGGACGGGAGGCTGAGACCCAGTACTTC. Protein product: CASSQGGREAETQYF. The complete variable domain, with remaining parts taken from reference TRBV14 and TRBJ2-5, reads EAGVTQFPSHSVIEKGQTVTLRCDPISGHDNLYWYRRVMGKEIKFLLHFVKESKQDESGMPNNRFLAERTGGTYSTLKVQPAELEDSGVYFCASSQGGREAETQYFGPGTRLLVL.

The V and J genes are TRBV4-1 and TRBJ2-1; D ambiguous. V gave up 4 bases and J gave up 3 bases, with 13 bases separating them. CDR3 length: 15 residues. Germline V gives CDR1 MGHRA, CDR2 YSYEKL. The CDR3 loop is CASSRLMINYNEQFF. The CDR3 DNA reads TGCGCCAGCAGCCGACTTATGATCAACTACAATGAGCAGTTCTTC.

DNA for the CDR3: TGCGCCAGCAGCTTGAAGACTAGCGGACTCGGTGAGCAGTTCTTC. Amino acid sequence: CASSLKTSGLGEQFF. The chain uses TRBV5-1 and TRBJ2-1; 9 bases line up with TRBD2. Trimming at V came to 1 base and at J to 9 bases, leaving 8 bases not matched to a gene. Germline-derived CDR1 and CDR2 are SGHRS and YFSETQ. The CDR3 extends over 15 amino acids.

CDR3 loop: CASRGNRFPYNEQFF. The CDR3 region has the DNA TGTGCCAGCAGGGGGAACAGGTTCCCCTACAATGAGCAGTTCTTC. The V and J genes are TRBV6-5 and TRBJ2-1; D might be TRBD1 (5 bases). The CDR3 is 15 amino acids. Germline V gene sequence: CDR1 MNHEY, CDR2 SVGAGI. Trimming cost V 6 bases and J 2 bases, with 14 bases left between them.

This chain connects TRBV7-9 to TRBJ1-4, with D unclear. The CDR3 is 16 residues long. CDR1 is SEHNR, CDR2 FQNEAQ, per germline (reference sequence). V was trimmed by 1 base and J by 0 bases, leaving 9 bases between them. This chain's CDR3 is CASSLVNSTTNEKLFF. CDR3 nucleotide sequence: TGTGCCAGCAGCTTAGTAAACAGTACAACTAATGAAAAACTGTTTTTT.

V and J are TRBV28 and TRBJ2-3; 11 nucleotides line up with TRBD2. CDR1 is MDHEN and CDR2 is SYDVKM in the germline V gene. CDR3 length: 17 residues. V shed 4 bases, J shed 6 bases, and the junction held 12 bases outside the gene matches. CDR3 DNA sequence: TGTGCCAGCAGTTCCCATGGGACTAGCGGCCCAATTGATACGCAGTATTTT. It is translated as CASSSHGTSGPIDTQYF.

The chain uses TRBV10-3 and TRBJ2-7; TRBD2 matches 12 bases. The CDR3 contains 18 residues. Germline V gene sequence: CDR1 ENHRY, CDR2 SYGVKD. J gave up 7 bases and V 3 bases, and 16 bases lay outside the gene matches. The DNA for the CDR3 is TGTGCCATCAGTGAACCAACTACGACTAGCGGGAGAGTTGGGGAGCAGTACTTC. This encodes CAISEPTTTSGRVGEQYF.

V gene TRBV25-1 combines with J gene TRBJ2-5; possible D gene TRBD2, 6 bases. The germline V gene has CDR1 MGHDK and CDR2 SYGVNS. The CDR3 loop spans 16 amino acids. V lost 2 bases to trimming and J lost 5 bases, with 18 bases between them. Written as DNA, the CDR3 is TGTGCCAGCAGTGAAGGGGCCGGGAGAGTTTGGGAGACCCAGTACTTC. This encodes CASSEGAGRVWETQYF. Supplemented by reference TRBV25-1 and TRBJ2-5, the full variable domain reads EADIYQTPRYLVIGTGKKITLECSQTMGHDKMYWYQQDPGMELHLIHYSYGVNSTEKGDLSSESTVSRIRTEHFPLTLESARPSHTSQYLCASSEGAGRVWETQYFGPGTRLLVL.